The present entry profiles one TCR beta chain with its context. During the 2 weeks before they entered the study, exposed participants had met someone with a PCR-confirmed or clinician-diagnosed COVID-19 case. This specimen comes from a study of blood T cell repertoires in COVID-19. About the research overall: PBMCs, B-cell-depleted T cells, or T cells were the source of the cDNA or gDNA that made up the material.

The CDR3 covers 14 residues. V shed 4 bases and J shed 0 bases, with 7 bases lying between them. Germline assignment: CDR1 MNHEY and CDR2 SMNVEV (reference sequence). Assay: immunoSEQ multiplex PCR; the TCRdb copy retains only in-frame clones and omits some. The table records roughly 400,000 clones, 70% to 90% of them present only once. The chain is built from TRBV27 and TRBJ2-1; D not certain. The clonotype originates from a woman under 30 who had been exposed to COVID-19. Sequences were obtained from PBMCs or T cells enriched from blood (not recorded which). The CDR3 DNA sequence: TGTGCCAGCAGTTCAATTAGCTCCTACAATGAGCAGTTCTTC. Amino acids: CASSSISSYNEQFF.